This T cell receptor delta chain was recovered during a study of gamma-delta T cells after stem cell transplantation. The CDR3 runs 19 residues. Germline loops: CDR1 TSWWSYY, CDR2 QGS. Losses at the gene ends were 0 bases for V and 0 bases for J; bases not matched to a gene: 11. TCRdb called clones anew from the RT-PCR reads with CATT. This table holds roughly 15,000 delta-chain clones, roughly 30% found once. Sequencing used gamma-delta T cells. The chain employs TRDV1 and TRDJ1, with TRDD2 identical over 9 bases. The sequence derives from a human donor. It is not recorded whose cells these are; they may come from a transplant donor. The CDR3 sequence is CALGELPFLRGNDTDKLIF. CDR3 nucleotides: TGTGCTCTTGGGGAACTCCCCTTCCTACGGGGGAATGACACCGATAAACTCATCTTT.